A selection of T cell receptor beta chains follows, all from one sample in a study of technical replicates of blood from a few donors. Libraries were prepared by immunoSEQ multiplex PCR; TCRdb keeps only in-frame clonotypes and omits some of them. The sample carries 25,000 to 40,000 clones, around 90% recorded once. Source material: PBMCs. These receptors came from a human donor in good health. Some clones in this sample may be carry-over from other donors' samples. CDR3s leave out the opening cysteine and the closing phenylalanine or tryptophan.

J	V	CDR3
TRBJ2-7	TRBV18	ASSPLTGGDEQY
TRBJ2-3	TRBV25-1	ASSEWGTSGSTDTQY
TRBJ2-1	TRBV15	ATSREAHNEQF
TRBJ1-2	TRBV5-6	ASSLGGQGGPLRGYT
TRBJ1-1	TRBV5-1	ASSLDRGWGTEAF
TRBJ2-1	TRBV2	ASSEGLNEQF
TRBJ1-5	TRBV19	ASRSQRLGGAGNQPQH
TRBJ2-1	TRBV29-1	SAEGGPYNEQF
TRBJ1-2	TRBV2	ASMGQGAYGYT
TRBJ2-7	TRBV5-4	ASSTSPRDEQY
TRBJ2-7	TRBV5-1	ASSFGGDEQY
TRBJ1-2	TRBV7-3	ASSPGQGASYT
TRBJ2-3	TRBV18	ASSRTSGTDTQY
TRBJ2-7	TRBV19	ASSIEPAGSYEQY
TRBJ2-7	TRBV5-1	ASRRTGEFYEQY
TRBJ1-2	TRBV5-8	ASSLRPDYGYT
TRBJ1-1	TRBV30	AWSVRAGEAF
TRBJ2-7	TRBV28	ATTGGYEQY
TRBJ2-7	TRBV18	ASSPGQGNTGSYEQY
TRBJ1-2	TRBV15	ATSAGGGVGGYT
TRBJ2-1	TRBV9	ASSVGGGAYNEQF
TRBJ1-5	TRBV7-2	ASSLGQGANQPQH
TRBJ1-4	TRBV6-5	ASSMTGGDEKLF
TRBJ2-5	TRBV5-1	ASRAPTGIQETQY
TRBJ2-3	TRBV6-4	ASSDTGGATDTQY
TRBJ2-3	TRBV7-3	ASSLLPFSSGAQDTQY
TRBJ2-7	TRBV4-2	ASSQGWLAGSHEQY
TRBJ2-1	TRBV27	ASKPTKSSYNEQF
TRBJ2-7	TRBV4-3	ASSQSASGAYEQY
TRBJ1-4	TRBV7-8	ASTKQGRTNEKLF
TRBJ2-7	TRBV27	ASSFATGAYEQY
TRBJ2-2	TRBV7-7	ASSETAGANTGELF
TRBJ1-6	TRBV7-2	ASSLDLGTYSPLH
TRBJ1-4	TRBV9	ASSAGTVSNEKLF
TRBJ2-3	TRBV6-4	ASSDGSGGPSTDTQY
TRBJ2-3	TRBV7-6	ASSFNSPRAGSTDTQY
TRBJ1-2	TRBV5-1	ASSGQGRGYT
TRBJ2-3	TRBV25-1	ASSEGRGGLASDTQY
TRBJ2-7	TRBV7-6	ASSPSEADEQY
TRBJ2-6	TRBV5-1	ASSLGTATFSGANVLT
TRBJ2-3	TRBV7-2	ASSLVGGTSTDTQY
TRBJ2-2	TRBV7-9	ASSLSSNGELF
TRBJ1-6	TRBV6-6	ASRPGGGGSPLH
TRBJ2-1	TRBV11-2	ASSLVAGAYNEQF
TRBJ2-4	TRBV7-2	ASSTGLAGRSE
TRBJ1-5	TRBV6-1	ASSEAGGNNQPQH
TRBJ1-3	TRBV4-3	ASSHLQDRGRRNTIY